This T cell receptor beta chain was sequenced during a study of shared clonotypes between healthy human individuals. Only a few counts were recorded for this clone. Its target is unknown. Nashville, Tennessee was home to all donors, who were Caucasian adults. It was into CD45RA+ naive and CD45RA-negative memory subsets that the CD4+ cells were split. General study results and limits: Relative to clonotypes present in all four donors, those not shared had lower generation probabilities. Between a few donors, naive CD4 clonotypes were shared at a level of about 5%.

Libraries were prepared by immunoSEQ multiplex PCR; TCRdb keeps only in-frame clonotypes and omits some of them. The profile covers under 1,100,000 clones, with around 78% appearing a single time and 0.55% to 0.7% taken by the ten largest. The CDR3 is made up of 14 amino acids. Trimming cost V 5 bases and J 5 bases; bases outside gene matches: 10. The germline gives CDR1 GTSNPN, CDR2 SVGIG (reference sequence). The V gene is TRBV30, the J gene TRBJ2-7; 9 bases match TRBD2. The specimen was memory CD4+ T cells from PBMCs. As for subset: CD45RA-negative fraction. This receptor was identified in a man aged 18 to 30 in good health. Some clones in this sample may be carry-over from other donors' samples. CDR3 DNA sequence: TGTGCCTGGGAAAGACCGGGACTAGCCAACGAGCAGTACTTC. It yields the protein CAWERPGLANEQYF.